The 16 T cell receptor beta chains in this list originate from one sample, sequenced in a study of T cell responses to AZD1222 COVID-19 vaccine. The table came from immunoSEQ multiplex PCR; TCRdb's copy has only in-frame clones and leaves some out. The repertoire holds 65,000 to 85,000 clones, with around nine tenths as singletons. Sample: peripheral blood, taken on day 0 of AZD1222 vaccination. Receptors originate from an adult in good health.

This chain joins TRBV5-1 and TRBJ1-2; D possibly corresponds to TRBD1 (5 bases). Per germline, CDR1 SGHRS and CDR2 YFSETQ. Trimming took off 1 base at V and 4 bases at J, with 26 bases between the two ends. The CDR3 is 19 residues long. This CDR3 is CASSLSAGKGMGDFYGYTF. The CDR3 nucleotides read TGCGCCAGCAGCTTGAGCGCCGGGAAAGGGATGGGGGACTTCTATGGCTACACCTTC.

V usage is TRBV19 and J usage is TRBJ2-1, with a tentative D call TRBD2 (6 bases). The CDR3 extends over 14 amino acids. The V gene lost 5 bases and the J gene lost 7 bases, with 15 bases spanning the gap. CDR1 is LNHDA and CDR2 is SQIVND in the germline V gene (reference sequence). The CDR3 coding sequence is TGTGCCAGTAGTTTCCATTGGGGGGAGAATGAGCAGTTCTTC. This codes for CASSFHWGENEQFF.

V is TRBV5-8 and J is TRBJ1-2, with TRBD1 matching 9 bases. The CDR3 spans 13 residues. Losses at the gene ends were 4 bases for V and 6 bases for J; bases not matched to a gene: 4. The germline V gene has CDR1 SGHTS and CDR2 YDEGEE. The CDR3 region has the DNA TGTGCCAGCAGCCGGGACAGGGAACATGGCTACACCTTC. Translating gives CASSRDREHGYTF.

In nucleotides, the CDR3 is TGTGCCAGCAGTCGCTCCAGGGTTGGGAATGGCTACACCTTC. Translated, it gives CASSRSRVGNGYTF. This chain links TRBV6-5 with TRBJ1-2; D may be TRBD1 (5 bases). Per the germline V gene, CDR1 is MNHEY and CDR2 is SVGAGI. V gave up 5 bases and J gave up 6 bases, with 16 bases separating them. The CDR3 runs to 14 residues.

The chain employs TRBV3-1 (or the pseudogene TRBV3-2) and TRBJ1-2; maybe TRBD1 (5 bases). Germline CDR1 LGHDT, CDR2 YNNKEL (reference sequence). Between the trimmed V and J ends, which lost 1 base and 2 bases, there was a span of 14 bases. The CDR3 runs 16 residues. The CDR3 here is CASSQGATVGNYGYTF. The DNA of the CDR3 is TGTGCCAGCAGCCAAGGGGCGACAGTCGGAAACTATGGCTACACCTTC.

The gene calls are TRBV28 and TRBJ2-7, with D hard to call. Deletions cut 4 bases from V and 4 bases from J, with 11 bases between. CDR1 and CDR2 (germline): MDHEN, SYDVKM. This CDR3 has 13 residues. The CDR3 DNA sequence: TGTGCCAGCAGTTCACCGACACTTTACGAGCAGTACTTC. Its protein is CASSSPTLYEQYF.

The CDR3 coding sequence is TGTGCCAGCAGAAAACAGGCGAATCAGCCCCAGCATTTT. Translating it yields CASRKQANQPQHF. The J gene is TRBJ1-5, the V gene TRBV27; D might be TRBD1 (5 bases). The CDR3 is 13 residues long. CDR1 is MNHEY, CDR2 SMNVEV, per germline (reference sequence). V was pared by 6 bases and J by 4 bases, with 10 bases between.

The chain has TRBV10-2 and TRBJ1-2, with unresolved D. CDR3 length equals 15 residues. Germline CDR1 reads WSHSY; CDR2 reads SAAADI. V gave up 4 bases and J gave up 4 bases, with 16 bases separating them. The CDR3 sequence is CASSVTQTSSYGYTF. CDR3 nucleotides: TGCGCCAGCAGTGTAACACAGACCTCCTCCTATGGCTACACCTTC.

The chain combines TRBV6-6 with TRBJ2-7; possibly TRBD2 for D (6 bases). The length of the CDR3 is 14 residues. Trimming left V 6 bases short and J 2 bases short, with 14 bases between. The germline CDR1 and CDR2 sequences are MNHNY and SVGAGI (reference sequence). CDR3: CASSLGAGTYEQYF. In nucleotides, the CDR3 is TGTGCCAGCAGCCTTGGGGCGGGGACCTACGAGCAGTACTTC.

V usage is TRBV9 and J usage is TRBJ2-3; 12 bases fit TRBD2. V gave up 0 bases and J gave up 6 bases; unmatched junction bases: 14. The CDR3 has 19 amino acids. Germline CDR1 reads SGDLS; CDR2 reads YYNGEE. CDR3 in DNA: TGTGCCAGCAGCGTAGAGGGAACTAGCGGGGGGTCCATTGTCGATACGCAGTATTTT. This encodes CASSVEGTSGGSIVDTQYF.

This clone was detected only a few times. The CDR3 coding sequence is TGTGCCAGCAGCCAACTGGCCGGGACCGGCTATGGCTACACCTTC. Protein product: CASSQLAGTGYGYTF. This sequence joins TRBV3-1 (or the pseudogene TRBV3-2) and TRBJ1-2; D may be TRBD1 (5 bases). CDR3 length: 15 residues. CDR1 and CDR2 (germline): LGHDT, YNNKEL (reference sequence). Trimming left V 2 bases short and J 4 bases short, with 14 bases between.

The chain combines TRBV28 with TRBJ1-1; a weak D match, TRBD1 (5 bases). Trimming pared 5 bases from V and 6 bases from J, leaving 10 bases between. The CDR3 runs 12 residues. Germline CDR1 and CDR2: MDHEN and SYDVKM. The CDR3 DNA follows: TGTGCCAGCAGTGGGACCGCACCTGAAGCTTTCTTT. This translates into CASSGTAPEAFF.

A word on this clone: Other DNA sequences of this sample code for an identical CDR3. The chain combines TRBV2 with TRBJ2-2, with a possible D match to TRBD1 (5 bases). Germline V CDR1 and CDR2: SNHLY, FYNNEI. Trimming cost V 2 bases and J 4 bases, with 11 bases left between them. The CDR3 sequence is 15 residues long. The chain's CDR3 is CASSELGLSTGELFF. The CDR3 nucleotides read TGTGCCAGCAGTGAACTGGGGCTGTCCACCGGGGAGCTGTTTTTT. Variable domain in full (rest from reference TRBV2 and TRBJ2-2): EPEVTQTPSHQVTQMGQEVILRCVPISNHLYFYWYRQILGQKVEFLVSFYNNEISEKSEIFDDQFSVERPDGSNFTLKIRSTKLEDSAMYFCASSELGLSTGELFFGEGSRLTVL.

The chain links TRBV28 to TRBJ2-3; 11 positions agree with TRBD2. Germline V CDR1 and CDR2: MDHEN, SYDVKM. The CDR3 consists of 15 residues. V shed 2 bases, J shed 4 bases, and the junction held 2 bases outside the gene matches. CDR3 nucleotide sequence: TGTGCCAGCAGTTTAACTAGCGGGGGTGCAGATACGCAGTATTTT. The encoded protein is CASSLTSGGADTQYF. The entire variable domain, with the rest obtained from reference TRBV28 and TRBJ2-3, is as follows: DVKVTQSSRYLVKRTGEKVFLECVQDMDHENMFWYRQDPGLGLRLIYFSYDVKMKEKGDIPEGYSVSREKKERFSLILESASTNQTSMYLCASSLTSGGADTQYFGPGTRLTVL.

The chain employs TRBV6-5 and TRBJ1-1, with D unclear. V lost 6 bases and J lost 0, with 5 bases in between. CDR1 is MNHEY, CDR2 SVGAGI, per germline. This CDR3 comprises 12 residues. The CDR3 here is CASRELNTEAFF. The CDR3 region has the DNA TGTGCCAGCAGGGAGTTGAACACTGAAGCTTTCTTT.

CDR3 bases: TGTGCCAGCAGCCGTTTAGGGACCTACCAAGAGACCCAGTACTTC. Translated, it gives CASSRLGTYQETQYF. J is TRBJ2-5 and V is TRBV7-6, with D perhaps being TRBD1 or TRBD2 (5 bases each). CDR1 and CDR2 (germline): SGHVS, FNYEAQ. The ends were cut back, 5 bases at V and 0 bases at J, with 13 bases in the middle. The CDR3 contains 15 residues.